Shown below are 3 T cell receptor beta chains from a single sample sequenced in a study of T cell responses to AZD1222 COVID-19 vaccine. Profiled with immunoSEQ multiplex PCR; TCRdb holds only in-frame clones, not every one. The sample includes roughly 150,000 clones, around 89% of them seen just once. The sample here was peripheral blood, taken on day 0 of MenACWY control vaccination. Receptors originate from an adult in good health.

V gene TRBV14 combines with J gene TRBJ2-4; no reliable D call. The CDR3 runs to 12 residues. V was clipped by 1 base and J by 2 bases, with 0 bases between them. CDR1 and CDR2 (germline): SGHDN, FVKESK. CDR3 coding DNA: TGTGCCAGCAGCCAAGCCAAAAACATTCAGTACTTC. Translated, it gives CASSQAKNIQYF.

The CDR3 DNA sequence: TGTGCCAGCAGGTTCGGAGGGGGTTCACCCCTCCACTTT. Translating it yields CASRFGGGSPLHF. The chain joins TRBV28 to TRBJ1-6, with D possibly being TRBD1 (6 bases). Germline V lookup: CDR1 MDHEN, CDR2 SYDVKM. The CDR3 contains 13 residues. V was shortened by 6 bases and J by 9 bases, with 12 bases between the two germline ends.

V and J are TRBV20-1 and TRBJ1-2; the match to TRBD1 covers 7 bases. There are 11 residues in the CDR3. In germline, CDR1 is DFQATT, CDR2 SNEGSKA (reference sequence). The V segment lost 6 bases and the J segment 7 bases; nucleotides outside the gene matches: 5. The CDR3 reads CSANRGLGYTF. In nucleotides, the CDR3 is TGCAGTGCAAACAGGGGTCTTGGCTACACCTTC.